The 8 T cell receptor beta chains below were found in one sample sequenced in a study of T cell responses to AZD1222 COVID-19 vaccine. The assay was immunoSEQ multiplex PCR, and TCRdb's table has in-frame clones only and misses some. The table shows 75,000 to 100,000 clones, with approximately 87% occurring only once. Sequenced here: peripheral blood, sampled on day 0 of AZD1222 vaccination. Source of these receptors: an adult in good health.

In nucleotides, the CDR3 is TGTGCCAGCTCACCCACGGGACAGGGGGCACAGAACTATGGCTACACCTTC. Translated, it gives CASSPTGQGAQNYGYTF. This chain connects TRBV18 to TRBJ1-2, with TRBD1 identical over 12 bases. The V gene end was trimmed by 3 bases and the J gene end by 2 bases; junction bases not matched to a gene: 7. This CDR3 is built from 17 residues. The germline V gene has CDR1 KGHSH and CDR2 LQKENI.

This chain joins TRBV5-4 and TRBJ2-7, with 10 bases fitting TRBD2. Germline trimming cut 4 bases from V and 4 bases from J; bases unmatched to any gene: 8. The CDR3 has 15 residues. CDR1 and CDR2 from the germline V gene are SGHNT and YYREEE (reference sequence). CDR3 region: CASSVSSGSLYEQYF. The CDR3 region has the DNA TGTGCCAGCAGCGTCTCTAGCGGGAGCCTATACGAGCAGTACTTC. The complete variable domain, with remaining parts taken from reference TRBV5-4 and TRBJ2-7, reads ETGVTQSPTHLIKTRGQQVTLRCSSQSGHNTVSWYQQALGQGPQFIFQYYREEENGRGNFPPRFSGLQFPNYSSELNVNALELDDSALYLCASSVSSGSLYEQYFGPGTRLTVT.

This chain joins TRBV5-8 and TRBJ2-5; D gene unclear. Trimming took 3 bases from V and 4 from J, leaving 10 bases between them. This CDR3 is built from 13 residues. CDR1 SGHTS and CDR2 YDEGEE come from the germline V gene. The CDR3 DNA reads TGTGCCAGCAGCTCATTCACCTTAGAGACCCAGTACTTC. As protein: CASSSFTLETQYF.

The CDR3 DNA sequence: TGTGCCATCAGTGACAGGCGGAACACTGAAGCTTTCTTT. Translating gives CAISDRRNTEAFF. V is TRBV10-3 and J is TRBJ1-1; no reliable D call. Germline V lookup: CDR1 ENHRY, CDR2 SYGVKD. Trimming took 3 bases from V and 1 from J, leaving 6 bases between them. There are 13 residues in the CDR3.

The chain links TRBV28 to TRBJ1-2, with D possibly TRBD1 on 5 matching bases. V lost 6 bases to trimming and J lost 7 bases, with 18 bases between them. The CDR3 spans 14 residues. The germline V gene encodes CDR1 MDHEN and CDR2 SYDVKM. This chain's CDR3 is CASRIPLKGFGYTF. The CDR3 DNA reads TGTGCCAGCAGAATCCCCTTAAAGGGGTTTGGCTACACCTTC.

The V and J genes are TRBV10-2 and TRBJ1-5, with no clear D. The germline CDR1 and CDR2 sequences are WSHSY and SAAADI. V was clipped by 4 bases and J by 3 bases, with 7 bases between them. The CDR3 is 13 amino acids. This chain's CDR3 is CASSGVFNQPQHF. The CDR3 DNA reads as TGCGCCAGCAGTGGGGTATTCAATCAGCCCCAGCATTTT.

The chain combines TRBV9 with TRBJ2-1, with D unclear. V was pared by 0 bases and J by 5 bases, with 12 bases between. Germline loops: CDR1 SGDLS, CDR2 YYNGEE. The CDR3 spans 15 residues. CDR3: CASSVAIHQNNEQFF. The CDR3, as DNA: TGTGCCAGCAGCGTAGCGATCCACCAAAACAATGAGCAGTTCTTC.

The CDR3 DNA reads TGTGCCAGCAGTGATGGACAGGGGGCAGGGAGATGGACTGAAGCTTTCTTT. It encodes CASSDGQGAGRWTEAFF. This rearrangement joins TRBV9 to TRBJ1-1; 11 bases align to TRBD1. CDR1 and CDR2 (germline): SGDLS, YYNGEE. J gave up 5 bases and V 5 bases, and 14 bases lay outside the gene matches. CDR3 size: 17 residues.